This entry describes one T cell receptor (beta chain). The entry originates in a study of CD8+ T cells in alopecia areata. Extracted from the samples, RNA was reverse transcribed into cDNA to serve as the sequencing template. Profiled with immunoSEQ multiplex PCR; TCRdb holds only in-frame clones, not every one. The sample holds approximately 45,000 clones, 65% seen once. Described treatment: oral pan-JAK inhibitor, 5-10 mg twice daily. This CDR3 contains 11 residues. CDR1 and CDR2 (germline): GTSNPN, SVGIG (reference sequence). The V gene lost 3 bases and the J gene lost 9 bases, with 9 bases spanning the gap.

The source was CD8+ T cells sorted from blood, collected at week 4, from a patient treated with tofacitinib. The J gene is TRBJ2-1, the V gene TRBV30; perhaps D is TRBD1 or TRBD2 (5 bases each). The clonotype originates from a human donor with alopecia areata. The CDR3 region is CAWRKGTEQFF. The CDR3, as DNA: TGTGCCTGGAGAAAGGGGACTGAGCAGTTCTTC. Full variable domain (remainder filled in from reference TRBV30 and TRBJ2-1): SQTIHQWPATLVQPVGSPLSLECTVEGTSNPNLYWYRQAAGRGLQLLFYSVGIGQISSEVPQNLSASRPQDRQFILSSKKLLLSDSGFYLCAWRKGTEQFFGPGTRLTVL.